This TCR beta chain emerged from a study of blood T cell repertoires in COVID-19. TCRdb's copy holds only in-frame clones and misses some; the assay was immunoSEQ multiplex PCR. The table has about 190,000 clones, roughly 84% seen once. Trimming took off 3 bases at V and 7 bases at J, with 18 bases between the two ends. The CDR3 extends over 15 amino acids. Germline V gene sequence: CDR1 MNHNS, CDR2 SASEGT. The chain carries TRBV6-1 and TRBJ1-2; D may be TRBD1 (5 bases). The receptor was derived from a woman younger than 45 who had been exposed to COVID-19. The sequenced material came from PBMCs or T cells enriched from blood (not recorded which). In DNA, the CDR3 is TGTGCCAGCAGTGACCGGGCCCAGGGATTATTTGGCTACACCTTC. It translates to CASSDRAQGLFGYTF.